The 26 T cell receptor beta chains presented below share a single source sample, sequenced in a study of shared clonotypes between healthy human individuals. Measured with immunoSEQ multiplex PCR; TCRdb has only the in-frame clones, and not every one. The repertoire includes some 980,000 clones, around 80% of them detected once, and around 1.4% sits in the top ten. The sample was memory CD4+ T cells sorted from blood. Subset meaning: CD45RA-negative fraction. These receptors were collected from a man aged 18 to 29 in good health.

This chain joins TRBV4-1 and TRBJ1-2, with D unresolved. This CDR3 comprises 13 residues. V gave up 0 bases and J gave up 8 bases, with 10 bases separating them. CDR1 MGHRA and CDR2 YSYEKL come from the germline V gene. CDR3 region: CASSQDGSRGYTF. The CDR3 coding sequence is TGCGCCAGCAGCCAAGACGGCAGTCGGGGCTACACCTTC.

This chain connects TRBV6-5 to TRBJ1-3; D gene ambiguous. CDR1 is MNHEY and CDR2 is SVGAGI in the germline V gene. The ends were cut back, 5 bases at V and 4 bases at J, with 12 bases in the middle. The CDR3 is 14 residues long. CDR3 coding DNA: TGTGCCAGCAGTACATCTAGATACGGAAACACCATATATTTT. Protein product: CASSTSRYGNTIYF.

In the case of this clone: Since the CDR3 does not end with the conserved phenylalanine or tryptophan, this likely comes from a read error. The genes are TRBV30 and TRBJ2-3, with 8 bases aligning to TRBD2. The CDR3 totals 20 residues. CDR1 GTSNPN and CDR2 SVGIG come from the germline V gene (reference sequence). The V gene end was trimmed by 0 bases and the J gene end by 2 bases; junction bases not matched to a gene: 19. CDR3 in amino acids: CAWSVGWGLVGSNNTDTQYS. CDR3 bases: TGTGCCTGGAGTGTAGGGTGGGGACTAGTCGGGTCGAATAACACAGATACGCAGTATTCT.

This clone was counted a few times. The rearrangement joins TRBV10-2 to TRBJ2-2; 7 bases map to TRBD1. The trim removed 6 bases at V and 3 bases at J, leaving 4 bases unmatched. CDR3 size: 14 residues. Germline V gene lookup returns CDR1 WSHSY and CDR2 SAAADI. CDR3 sequence: CASRWTGYTGELFF. In DNA form, the CDR3 reads TGCGCCAGCAGGTGGACAGGCTACACCGGGGAGCTGTTTTTT.

On this clone itself: The sample has other DNA sequences that encode this CDR3 too. The chain has TRBV28 and TRBJ1-5; perhaps TRBD1 as D (6 bases). The CDR3 runs to 13 residues. Trimming took 5 bases from V and 4 from J, leaving 9 bases between them. In germline, CDR1 is MDHEN, CDR2 SYDVKM. CDR3 sequence reads: CASSTDSNQPQHF. Written as DNA, the CDR3 is TGTGCCAGCAGTACGGACAGTAATCAGCCCCAGCATTTT.

The chain recombines TRBV5-1 with TRBJ1-4; D is uncertain. Trimming pared 3 bases from V and 7 bases from J, leaving 10 bases between. CDR1 and CDR2 (germline): SGHRS, YFSETQ. The CDR3 sequence is 13 residues long. The DNA for the CDR3 is TGCGCCAGCAGCTCATCAGGATCTGAAAAACTGTTTTTT. Amino acid sequence: CASSSSGSEKLFF.

This sequence joins TRBV19 and TRBJ2-3, with a tentative D call TRBD2 (5 bases). The germline V gene encodes CDR1 LNHDA and CDR2 SQIVND (reference sequence). The CDR3 covers 13 residues. The V and J ends lost 10 bases and 2 bases respectively, with 13 bases between them. CDR3 DNA: TGTGCCACCCGAGCGGATACCACAGATACGCAGTATTTT. Its protein is CATRADTTDTQYF.

This rearrangement joins TRBV5-1 to TRBJ1-2, with a tentative D call TRBD1 (5 bases). The germline V gene encodes CDR1 SGHRS and CDR2 YFSETQ. Between the trimmed V and J ends, which lost 0 bases and 5 bases, there was a span of 8 bases. The CDR3 covers 13 residues. For the CDR3, the DNA is TGCGCCAGCAGCTTGGAATGGGGGTATGGCTACACCTTC. This sequence encodes CASSLEWGYGYTF.

The rearrangement uses TRBV5-1 and TRBJ1-4; 9 bases agree with TRBD1. The J segment lost 7 bases and the V segment lost 5 bases, leaving 3 bases of the junction unmatched. Germline V CDR1 and CDR2: SGHRS, YFSETQ. This CDR3 is built from 13 residues. The DNA of the CDR3 is TGCGCCAGCAGGGGACAGGGAGGTGAAAAACTGTTTTTT. This gives the protein CASRGQGGEKLFF.

This clone was seen a few times. The chain is built from TRBV7-9 and TRBJ2-3, with D uncertain. The CDR3 contains 13 residues. Trimming took off 5 bases at V and 6 bases at J, with 12 bases between the two ends. Per germline, CDR1 SEHNR and CDR2 FQNEAQ (reference sequence). The DNA of the CDR3 is TGTGCCAGCAGCCCTAACACTGTGGATACGCAGTATTTT. It encodes CASSPNTVDTQYF.

This clone was detected a few times. The V and J genes are TRBV6-6 and TRBJ2-7, with no clear D. CDR3 size: 16 residues. V lost 0 bases to trimming and J lost 2 bases, with 14 bases between them. Germline CDR1 and CDR2: MNHNY and SVGAGI (reference sequence). DNA of the CDR3: TGTGCCAGCAGTTACTCGAATCCGACGGTGACCTACGAGCAGTACTTC. It codes for CASSYSNPTVTYEQYF.

The V call is TRBV5-5, the J call TRBJ1-2, with D possibly being TRBD1 (5 bases). CDR1 SGHKS and CDR2 YYEKEE come from the germline V gene (reference sequence). The CDR3 contains 13 residues. V was pared by 2 bases and J by 6 bases, with 11 bases between. CDR3 region: CASSFQGWDGYTF. The CDR3 nucleotides are TGTGCCAGCAGCTTCCAGGGATGGGATGGCTACACCTTC.

This chain links TRBV19 with TRBJ1-2; D gene ambiguous. The V end was cut by 6 bases, the J end by 5 bases, with 10 bases between. The CDR3 runs 12 residues. Germline assignment: CDR1 LNHDA and CDR2 SQIVND (reference sequence). The CDR3 loop reads CASRQTIYGYTF. CDR3 nucleotide sequence: TGTGCCAGTAGGCAGACAATTTATGGCTACACCTTC. Drawing the rest from reference TRBV19 and TRBJ1-2, the complete variable domain is DGGITQSPKYLFRKEGQNVTLSCEQNLNHDAMYWYRQDPGQGLRLIYYSQIVNDFQKGDIAEGYSVSREKKESFPLTVTSAQKNPTAFYLCASRQTIYGYTFGSGTRLTVV.

The rearrangement links TRBV5-1 to TRBJ2-7, with 10 bases identical to TRBD2. The J segment lost 4 bases and the V segment lost 0 bases, leaving 22 bases of the junction unmatched. Germline CDR1 is SGHRS and CDR2 is YFSETQ. This CDR3 has 21 amino acids. The CDR3 DNA is TGCGCCAGCAGCTTGGGATCGTGGGGGCCCCCCGTGGCTAGCGGGAGTTACGAGCAGTACTTC. Protein: CASSLGSWGPPVASGSYEQYF.

The V call is TRBV19, the J call TRBJ2-5; tentative D call: TRBD1 (5 bases). V lost 3 bases and J 5 bases, leaving 13 bases between the germline ends. CDR1 is LNHDA, CDR2 SQIVND, per germline (reference sequence). This CDR3 comprises 14 residues. In DNA form, the CDR3 reads TGTGCCAGTAGTATCGGACATCTCTTCGAGACCCAGTACTTC. Protein: CASSIGHLFETQYF.

The J gene is TRBJ1-2, the V gene TRBV5-1; D might be TRBD1 (5 bases). Germline CDR1 reads SGHRS; CDR2 reads YFSETQ. V was cut by 3 bases and J by 6 bases, with 15 bases left in between. The CDR3 sequence is 14 residues long. The CDR3 loop is CASSSTGPKDGYTF. The CDR3 DNA follows: TGCGCCAGCAGCTCGACGGGGCCCAAGGATGGCTACACCTTC.

The table lists this clone with a count of one. A far larger clone is one base from this, pointing to a likely read error. The same CDR3 arises from other DNA sequences in this sample as well. The chain couples TRBV12-5 to TRBJ2-5, with 9 bases fitting TRBD1. From germline, CDR1 is LGHNT and CDR2 FRNRAP. The junction had 6 bases not matched to a gene; V was cut back by 2 bases and J by 5 bases. The CDR3 has 15 residues. In DNA form, the CDR3 reads TGTGCTAGTGGTTTGTCAGGACAGGGGCGGGAGACCCAGTACTTC. Translation gives CASGLSGQGRETQYF.

V gene TRBV2 combines with J gene TRBJ2-3; TRBD2 aligns across 12 bases. Germline values: CDR1 SNHLY, CDR2 FYNNEI. The CDR3 loop spans 17 amino acids. V lost 2 bases, J lost 1 base, and 4 bases stayed unmatched. The CDR3 region has the DNA TGTGCCAGCAGTGAATATAGACTAGCGGGGGGCACAGATACGCAGTATTTT. Amino acids: CASSEYRLAGGTDTQYF. Full variable domain (remainder filled in from reference TRBV2 and TRBJ2-3): EPEVTQTPSHQVTQMGQEVILRCVPISNHLYFYWYRQILGQKVEFLVSFYNNEISEKSEIFDDQFSVERPDGSNFTLKIRSTKLEDSAMYFCASSEYRLAGGTDTQYFGPGTRLTVL.

The chain recombines TRBV25-1 with TRBJ2-4; D remains unclear. The germline gives CDR1 MGHDK, CDR2 SYGVNS. V was shortened by 2 bases and J by 2 bases, with 10 bases between the two germline ends. The CDR3 extends over 15 amino acids. CDR3 protein: CASSEVDGSKNIQYF. For the CDR3, the DNA is TGTGCCAGCAGTGAAGTAGACGGTTCCAAAAACATTCAGTACTTC.

This chain uses TRBV2 with TRBJ2-5; 12 bases fit TRBD2. V shed 6 bases, J shed 4 bases, and the junction held 6 bases outside the gene matches. The CDR3 is 15 amino acids. Looked up from germline, CDR1 is SNHLY and CDR2 is FYNNEI. CDR3 sequence reads: CASRKEGLAGETQYF. The DNA for the CDR3 is TGTGCCAGCAGAAAGGAGGGACTAGCGGGAGAGACCCAGTACTTC.

V usage is TRBV5-4 and J usage is TRBJ2-5; D gene uncertain. The V and J ends lost 3 bases and 5 bases respectively, with 11 bases between them. Looked up from germline, CDR1 is SGHNT and CDR2 is YYREEE (reference sequence). This CDR3 is 13 amino acids long. Here the CDR3 DNA reads TGTGCCAGCAGCTCCCCTGGTGGGGAGACCCAGTACTTC. Protein product: CASSSPGGETQYF.

V usage is TRBV7-9 and J usage is TRBJ2-1; 12 bases are a match to TRBD2. V shed 5 bases, J shed 4 bases, and the junction held 9 bases outside the gene matches. The CDR3 runs 17 residues. CDR1 is SEHNR and CDR2 is FQNEAQ in the germline V gene (reference sequence). The CDR3 DNA sequence: TGTGCCAGCAGCCCAAGGGCTAGCGGGGGGGCATACAATGAGCAGTTCTTC. This encodes CASSPRASGGAYNEQFF. Combining the CDR3 with reference TRBV7-9 and TRBJ2-1 gives the whole variable domain DTGVSQNPRHKITKRGQNVTFRCDPISEHNRLYWYRQTLGQGPEFLTYFQNEAQLEKSRLLSDRFSAERPKGSFSTLEIQRTEQGDSAMYLCASSPRASGGAYNEQFFGPGTRLTVL.

The rearrangement joins TRBV4-1 to TRBJ2-5, with D perhaps matching TRBD1 or TRBD2 (5 bases each). Germline V gives CDR1 MGHRA, CDR2 YSYEKL. V lost 0 bases and J lost 5, with 13 bases in between. This CDR3 is built from 15 residues. In nucleotides, the CDR3 is TGCGCCAGCAGCCAAGATCAGGGACCCCCGGAGACCCAGTACTTC. This encodes CASSQDQGPPETQYF.

This clone was seen many times. The rearrangement joins TRBV5-4 to TRBJ2-3; the match to TRBD2 covers 14 bases. From germline, CDR1 is SGHNT and CDR2 YYREEE (reference sequence). The CDR3 is 16 amino acids. Germline trimming cut 4 bases from V and 6 bases from J; bases unmatched to any gene: 7. Here the CDR3 reads CASSRLAGGGLDTQYF. The CDR3 nucleotides are TGTGCCAGCAGCCGACTAGCGGGAGGGGGCTTGGATACGCAGTATTTT. Complete variable domain (other parts from reference TRBV5-4 and TRBJ2-3): ETGVTQSPTHLIKTRGQQVTLRCSSQSGHNTVSWYQQALGQGPQFIFQYYREEENGRGNFPPRFSGLQFPNYSSELNVNALELDDSALYLCASSRLAGGGLDTQYFGPGTRLTVL.

The rearrangement links TRBV19 to TRBJ2-5; the D gene could be TRBD1 or TRBD2 (5 bases each). CDR3 length equals 15 residues. V lost 4 bases and J 5 bases, leaving 17 bases between the germline ends. Germline V lookup: CDR1 LNHDA, CDR2 SQIVND (reference sequence). In DNA, the CDR3 is TGTGCCAGTAGTACCGGGGCTGGCCCCACGGAGACCCAGTACTTC. Protein product: CASSTGAGPTETQYF.

This chain links TRBV7-3 with TRBJ2-1; 13 bases fit TRBD2. Germline loops: CDR1 SGHTA, CDR2 FQGTGA. Losses at the gene ends were 4 bases for V and 13 bases for J; bases not matched to a gene: 4. This CDR3 spans 13 amino acids. The CDR3 coding sequence is TGTGCCAGCAGCTCCGGGACTAGCGGGGCCCAGTTCTTC. Translating gives CASSSGTSGAQFF.